This T cell receptor beta chain appears in the sequencing data of a study of glioma-infiltrating T cells after dendritic cell vaccination. Time point described: after dendritic cell vaccination, including at tumor progression/relapse. Libraries were prepared by immunoSEQ multiplex PCR; TCRdb keeps only in-frame clonotypes and omits some of them. Among 60,000 or so clones listed, roughly 86% were seen once. The TCR comes from a human donor with glioblastoma. The starting material was blood, obtained after dendritic cell vaccination.

The CDR3 loop is CASGKGGWGDTQYF. The CDR3 bases are TGTGCCAGCGGCAAGGGGGGGTGGGGAGATACGCAGTATTTT. The chain joins TRBV6-5 to TRBJ2-3; TRBD2 might be the D (7 bases). There are 14 residues in the CDR3. Trimming stripped 8 bases from V and 5 bases from J, with 17 bases between. Germline CDR1 is MNHEY and CDR2 is SVGAGI.